The subject of this entry is one TCR beta chain. The antigen is not known. This record belongs to a study of cytomegalovirus exposure and HLA in healthy donors. Study in general: Samples from HLA-typed donors yielded approximately 80 million unique TCRs in an early data release. When 300 to 400 donors were genotyped, roughly 80% of them were found to fall in the Caucasian-associated ancestry cluster.

General study points: Later analysis suggested links between common viral pathogens and several top significant clusters.

PCR used 60 Vbeta primers and 13 Jbeta primers. This table comes from immunoSEQ multiplex PCR, and its TCRdb copy is limited to in-frame clones, with some not included. Of 120,000 or so clones in the sample, 70% to 80% were seen once. Source material: PBMCs. The TCR comes from a woman aged 50 to 60 in good health and CMV-seropositive.

CDR3 nucleotide sequence: TGTGCCTGGAGAGCCGGACAGGGGCTCACATCACCCCTCCACTTT. Translation gives CAWRAGQGLTSPLHF. V is TRBV30 and J is TRBJ1-6; 9 positions agree with TRBD1. The CDR3 loop spans 15 amino acids. After removal of 3 bases from V and 10 bases from J, the junction contained 10 bases not matched to a gene. Germline V gives CDR1 GTSNPN, CDR2 SVGIG (reference sequence).